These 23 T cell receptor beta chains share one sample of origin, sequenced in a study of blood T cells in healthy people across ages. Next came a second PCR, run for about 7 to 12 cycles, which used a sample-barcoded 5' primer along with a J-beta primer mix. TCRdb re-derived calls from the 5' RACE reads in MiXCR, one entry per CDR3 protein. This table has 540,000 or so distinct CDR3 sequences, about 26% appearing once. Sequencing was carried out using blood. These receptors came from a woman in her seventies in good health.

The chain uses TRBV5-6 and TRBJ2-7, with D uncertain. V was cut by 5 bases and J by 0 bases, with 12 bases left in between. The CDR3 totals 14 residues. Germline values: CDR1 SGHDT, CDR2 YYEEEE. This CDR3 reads CASRVEGNSYEQYF. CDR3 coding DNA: TGTGCCAGCAGGGTTGAAGGGAACTCCTACGAGCAGTACTTC.

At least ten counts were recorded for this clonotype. The DNA of the CDR3 is TGCAGCGTTGAAGACCCCAGCGAGCAGTACTTC. Its translation: CSVEDPSEQYF. The chain joins TRBV29-1 to TRBJ2-7; D remains ambiguous. V gave up 0 bases and J gave up 6 bases, with 6 bases separating them. Germline V gives CDR1 SQVTM, CDR2 ANQGSEA. The CDR3 loop spans 11 amino acids.

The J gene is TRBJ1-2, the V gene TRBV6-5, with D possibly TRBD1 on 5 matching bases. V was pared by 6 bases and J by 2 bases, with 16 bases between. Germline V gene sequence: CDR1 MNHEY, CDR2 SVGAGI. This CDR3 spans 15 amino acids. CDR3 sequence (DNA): TGTGCCAGCAGCCCACAGGAGGGGCAGAACTATGGCTACACCTTC. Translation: CASSPQEGQNYGYTF.

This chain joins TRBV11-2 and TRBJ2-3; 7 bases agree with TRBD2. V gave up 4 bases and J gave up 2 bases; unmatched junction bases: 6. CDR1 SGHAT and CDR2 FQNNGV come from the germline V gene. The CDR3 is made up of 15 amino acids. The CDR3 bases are TGTGCCAGCAGCTCAGTCCTAGCGGCCACAGATACGCAGTATTTT. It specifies CASSSVLAATDTQYF.

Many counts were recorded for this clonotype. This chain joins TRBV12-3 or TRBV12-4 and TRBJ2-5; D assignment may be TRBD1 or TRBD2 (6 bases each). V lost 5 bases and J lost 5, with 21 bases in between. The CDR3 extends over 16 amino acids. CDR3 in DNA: TGTGCCAGCAGTGGACAGACGGGACTCCGGGGGGAGACCCAGTACTTC. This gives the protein CASSGQTGLRGETQYF.

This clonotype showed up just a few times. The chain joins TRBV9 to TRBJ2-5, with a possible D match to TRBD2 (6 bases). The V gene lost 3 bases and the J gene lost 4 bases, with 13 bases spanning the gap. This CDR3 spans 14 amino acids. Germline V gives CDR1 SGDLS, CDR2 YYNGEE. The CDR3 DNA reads TGTGCCAGCAGCGGAACTAGCAGCTCAGAGACCCAGTACTTC. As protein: CASSGTSSSETQYF.

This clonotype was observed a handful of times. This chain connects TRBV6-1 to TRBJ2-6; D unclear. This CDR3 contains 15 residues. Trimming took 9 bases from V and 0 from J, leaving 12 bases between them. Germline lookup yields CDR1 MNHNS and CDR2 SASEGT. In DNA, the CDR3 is TGTGCCAGTGCGGCGGCAAGCTCTGGGGCCAACGTCCTGACTTTC. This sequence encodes CASAAASSGANVLTF.

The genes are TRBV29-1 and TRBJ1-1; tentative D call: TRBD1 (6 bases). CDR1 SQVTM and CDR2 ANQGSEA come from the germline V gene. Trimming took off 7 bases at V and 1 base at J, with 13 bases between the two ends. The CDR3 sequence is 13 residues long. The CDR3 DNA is TGCAGCGCTGGACAGAACCAGAACACTGAAGCTTTCTTT. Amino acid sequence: CSAGQNQNTEAFF.

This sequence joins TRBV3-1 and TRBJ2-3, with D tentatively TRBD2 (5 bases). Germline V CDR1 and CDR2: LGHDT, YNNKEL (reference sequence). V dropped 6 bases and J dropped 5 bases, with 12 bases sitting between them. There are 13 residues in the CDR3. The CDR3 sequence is CASRPGGVDTQYF. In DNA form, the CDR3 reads TGTGCCAGCAGACCAGGAGGAGTAGATACGCAGTATTTT.

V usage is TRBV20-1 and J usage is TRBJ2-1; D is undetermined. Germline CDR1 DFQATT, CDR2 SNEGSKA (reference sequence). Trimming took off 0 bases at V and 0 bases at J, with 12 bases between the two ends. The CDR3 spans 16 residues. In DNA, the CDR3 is TGCAGTGCTAGAGATGCCGAGCGCAACTCCTACAATGAGCAGTTCTTC. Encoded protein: CSARDAERNSYNEQFF.

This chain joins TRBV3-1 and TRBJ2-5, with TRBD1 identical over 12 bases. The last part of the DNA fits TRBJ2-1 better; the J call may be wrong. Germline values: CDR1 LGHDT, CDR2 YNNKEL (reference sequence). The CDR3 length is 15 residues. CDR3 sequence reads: CASSRRGQGADEQFF. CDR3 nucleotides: TGTGCCAGCAGCCGGAGGGGACAGGGGGCGGATGAGCAGTTCTTC.

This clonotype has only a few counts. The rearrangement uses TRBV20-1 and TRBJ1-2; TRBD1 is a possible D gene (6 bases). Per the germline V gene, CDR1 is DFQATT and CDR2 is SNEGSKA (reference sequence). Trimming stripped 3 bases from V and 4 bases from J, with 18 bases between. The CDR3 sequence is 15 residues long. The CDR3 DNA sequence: TGCAGTGCTAGTTCGCCAGGGGTACTTCTCTATGGCTACACCTTC. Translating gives CSASSPGVLLYGYTF.

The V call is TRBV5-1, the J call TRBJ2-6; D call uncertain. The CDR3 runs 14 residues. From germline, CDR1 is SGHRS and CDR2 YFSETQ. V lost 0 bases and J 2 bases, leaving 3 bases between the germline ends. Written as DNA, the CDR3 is TGCGCCAGCAGCTTGGCACCTGGGGCCAACGTCCTGACTTTC. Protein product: CASSLAPGANVLTF.

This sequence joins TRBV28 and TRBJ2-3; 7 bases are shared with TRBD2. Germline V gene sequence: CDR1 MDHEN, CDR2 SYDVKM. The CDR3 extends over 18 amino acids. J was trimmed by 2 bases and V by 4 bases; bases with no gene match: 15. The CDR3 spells CASSWRPGLQTITDTQYF. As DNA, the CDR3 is TGTGCCAGCAGTTGGCGCCCGGGACTACAAACGATCACAGATACGCAGTATTTT.

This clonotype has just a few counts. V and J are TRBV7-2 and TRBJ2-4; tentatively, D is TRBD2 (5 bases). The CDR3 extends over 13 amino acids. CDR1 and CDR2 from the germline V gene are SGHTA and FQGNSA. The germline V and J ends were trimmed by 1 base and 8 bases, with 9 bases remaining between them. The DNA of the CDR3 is TGTGCCAGCAGCTTAGAGAGGGAAGACATTCAGTACTTC. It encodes CASSLEREDIQYF.

The CDR3 protein is CASGTNTGELFF. The CDR3 DNA reads as TGTGCCAGCGGAACGAACACCGGGGAGCTGTTTTTT. The V gene is TRBV12-3 or TRBV12-4, the J gene TRBJ2-2; D remains unclear. The CDR3 is made up of 12 amino acids. V shed 8 bases and J shed 0 bases, with 4 bases lying between them.

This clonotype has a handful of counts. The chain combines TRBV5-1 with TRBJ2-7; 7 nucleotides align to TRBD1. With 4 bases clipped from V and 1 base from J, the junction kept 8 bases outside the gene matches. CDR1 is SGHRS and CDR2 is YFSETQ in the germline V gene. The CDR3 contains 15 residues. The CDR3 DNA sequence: TGCGCCAGCAGCCGACCTCAGACAGGGTCCTACGAGCAGTACTTC. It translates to CASSRPQTGSYEQYF.

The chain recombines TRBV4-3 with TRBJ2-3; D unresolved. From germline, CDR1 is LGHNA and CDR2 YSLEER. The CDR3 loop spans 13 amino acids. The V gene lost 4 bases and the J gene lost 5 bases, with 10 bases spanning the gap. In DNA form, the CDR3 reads TGCGCCAGCAGCCGGGTCCAGAGAGATACGCAGTATTTT. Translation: CASSRVQRDTQYF.

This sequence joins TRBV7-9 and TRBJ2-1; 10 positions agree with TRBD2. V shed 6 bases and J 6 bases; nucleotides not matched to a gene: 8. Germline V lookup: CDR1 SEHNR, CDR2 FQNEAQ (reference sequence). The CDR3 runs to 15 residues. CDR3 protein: CASRSGGLAVNEQFF. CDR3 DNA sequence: TGTGCCAGCAGGTCTGGTGGACTAGCGGTCAATGAGCAGTTCTTC.

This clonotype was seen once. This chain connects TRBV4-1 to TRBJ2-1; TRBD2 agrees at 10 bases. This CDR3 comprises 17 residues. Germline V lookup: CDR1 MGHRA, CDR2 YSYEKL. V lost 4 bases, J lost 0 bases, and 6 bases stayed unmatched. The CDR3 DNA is TGCGCCAGCAGCCGTACTAGCGGGGCGAACTCCTACAATGAGCAGTTCTTC. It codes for CASSRTSGANSYNEQFF.

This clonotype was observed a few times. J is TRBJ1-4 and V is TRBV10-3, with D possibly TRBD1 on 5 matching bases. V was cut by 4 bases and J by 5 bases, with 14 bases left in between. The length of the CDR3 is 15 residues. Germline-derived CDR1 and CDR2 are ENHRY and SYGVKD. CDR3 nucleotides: TGTGCCATCAGTGGAGCGGGGACGAAGAATGAAAAACTGTTTTTT. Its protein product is CAISGAGTKNEKLFF.

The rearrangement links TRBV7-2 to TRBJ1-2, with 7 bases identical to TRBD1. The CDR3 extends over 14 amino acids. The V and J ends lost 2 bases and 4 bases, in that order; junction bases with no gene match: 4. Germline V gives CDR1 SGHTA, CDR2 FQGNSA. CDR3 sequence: CASSLTGASYGYTF. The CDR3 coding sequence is TGTGCCAGCAGCTTAACAGGGGCCTCCTATGGCTACACCTTC.

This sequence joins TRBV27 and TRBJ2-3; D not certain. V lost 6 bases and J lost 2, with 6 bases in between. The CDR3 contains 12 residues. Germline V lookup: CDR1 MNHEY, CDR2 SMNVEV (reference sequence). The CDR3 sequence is CASSINTDTQYF. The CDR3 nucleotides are TGTGCCAGCAGCATTAACACAGATACGCAGTATTTT.